This TCR beta chain comes out of a study of beta chain features in type 1 diabetes. CDR1 SGHVS and CDR2 FQNEAQ come from the germline V gene. The CDR3 consists of 15 residues. Trimming left V 6 bases short and J 0 bases short, with 14 bases between. This clone was seen a handful of times. Its antigen is unknown. Reverse transcription of all isolated RNA meant that expressed TCRB transcripts were sequenced. The assay was immunoSEQ multiplex PCR, and TCRdb's table has in-frame clones only and misses some. The data contain 120,000 to 150,000 clones, around an eighth of them seen just once; the ten biggest clones take up less than 1.5%. Notes on the study in general: TCRB CDR3 length was moderately but significantly reduced in all four CD4+ subsets of Type 1 diabetes patients. The study found that naive, central memory and Treg TCRB repertoires appeared more similar in patients than in healthy donors.

The authors took one heparinised blood draw, averaging roughly 120 mL, from each donor. The sample was central memory CD4+ T cells from blood. The TCR originated in a man aged 18 to 30 with type 1 diabetes. The rearrangement joins TRBV7-8 to TRBJ1-1; D is undetermined. In DNA form, the CDR3 reads TGTGCCAGCAGTCACTCGTTGAGTCTGAACACTGAAGCTTTCTTT. Translated: CASSHSLSLNTEAFF. The variable domain in full, completed from reference TRBV7-8 and TRBJ1-1, reads GAGVSQSPRYKVAKRGQDVALRCDPISGHVSLFWYQQALGQGPEFLTYFQNEAQLDKSGLPSDRFFAERPEGSVSTLKIQRTQQEDSAVYLCASSHSLSLNTEAFFGQGTRLTVV.